Described below is a single T cell receptor (beta chain) sequence and its context. Its antigen is not identified. This sample stems from a study of blood T cells in healthy people across ages. The germline CDR1 and CDR2 sequences are DFQATT and SNEGSKA (reference sequence). This CDR3 is 11 amino acids long. A sample-barcoded 5' primer and a J-beta primer mix were used in a second PCR of roughly 7 to 11 cycles. TCRdb passed the 5' RACE reads through MiXCR, listing each CDR3 protein once. The repertoire holds 800,000 or so distinct CDR3 sequences, more than 35% seen once, with about a sixth in the top ten. Study findings and constraints: TCR beta diversity tracked closely with naive T cell percentage. Higher diversity and more naive CD4+ cells were features of long-lived donors, compared to aged donors.

The V and J genes are TRBV20-1 and TRBJ2-7; unclear D gene. The J call is uncertain, as TRBJ2-5 better fits the DNA end. Sequencing was carried out using blood. The clonotype was recovered from an elderly man in good health. The CDR3 sequence: CSASIPETQYF. The CDR3 DNA reads as TGCAGTGCTAGCATTCCGGAGACCCAGTACTTC.